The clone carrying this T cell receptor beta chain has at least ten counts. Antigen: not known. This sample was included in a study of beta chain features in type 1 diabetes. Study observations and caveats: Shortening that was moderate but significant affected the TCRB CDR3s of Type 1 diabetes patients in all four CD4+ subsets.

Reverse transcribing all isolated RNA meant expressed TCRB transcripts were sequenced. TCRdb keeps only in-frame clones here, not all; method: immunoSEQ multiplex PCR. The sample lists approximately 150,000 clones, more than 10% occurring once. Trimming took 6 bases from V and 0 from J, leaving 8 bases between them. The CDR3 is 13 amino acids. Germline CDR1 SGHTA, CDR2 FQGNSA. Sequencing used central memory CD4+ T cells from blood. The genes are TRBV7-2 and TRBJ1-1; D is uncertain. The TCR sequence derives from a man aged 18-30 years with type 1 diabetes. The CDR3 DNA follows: TGTGCCAGCAGTCCCTACTTGAACACTGAAGCTTTCTTT. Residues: CASSPYLNTEAFF. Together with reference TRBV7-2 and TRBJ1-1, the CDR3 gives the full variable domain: GAGVSQSPSNKVTEKGKDVELRCDPISGHTALYWYRQSLGQGLEFLIYFQGNSAPDKSGLPSDRFSAERTGGSVSTLTIQRTQQEDSAVYLCASSPYLNTEAFFGQGTRLTVV.